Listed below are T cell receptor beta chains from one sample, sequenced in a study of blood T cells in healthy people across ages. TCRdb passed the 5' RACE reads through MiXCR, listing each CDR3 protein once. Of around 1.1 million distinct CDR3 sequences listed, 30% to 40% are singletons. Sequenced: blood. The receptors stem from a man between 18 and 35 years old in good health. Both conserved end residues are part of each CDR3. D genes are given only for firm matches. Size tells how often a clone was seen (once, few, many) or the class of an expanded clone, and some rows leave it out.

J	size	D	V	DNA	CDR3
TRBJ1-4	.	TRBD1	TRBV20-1	TGCAGTGCTAGCGGAACAGGGGCAACTAATGAAAAACTGTTTTTT	CSASGTGATNEKLFF
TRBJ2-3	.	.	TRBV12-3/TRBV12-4	TGTGCCAGCAGCCAAGGGAGTGGGCAGTATTTT	CASSQGSGQYF
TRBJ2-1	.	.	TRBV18	TGTGCCAGCTCACCATGGCAGGAGCCAGGAAGTGAGCAGTTCTTC	CASSPWQEPGSEQFF
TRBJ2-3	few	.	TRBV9	TGTGCCAGCAGCGTAGGCCTCGCCAGTAGCGGCACAGATACGCAGTATTTT	CASSVGLASSGTDTQYF
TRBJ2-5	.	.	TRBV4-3	TGCGCCAGCAGCCCTGGGGCAACTCCGGTTAACCAGTACTTC	CASSPGATPVNQYF
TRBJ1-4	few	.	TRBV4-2	TGTGCCAGCAGCCAATACTGGAGTGAAAAACTGTTTTTT	CASSQYWSEKLFF
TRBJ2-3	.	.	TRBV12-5	TGTGCTAGTGGTTTGGTAGTGACGGGTGCCCCGGATACGCAGTATTTT	CASGLVVTGAPDTQYF
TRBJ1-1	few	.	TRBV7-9	TGTGCCAGCAGCTTACCGGGTATGATGGCTGAAGCTTTCTTT	CASSLPGMMAEAFF
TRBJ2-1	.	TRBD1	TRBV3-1	TGTGCCAGCAGCCATGCTACCCGGGACAGAAACAATGAGCAGTTCTTC	CASSHATRDRNNEQFF
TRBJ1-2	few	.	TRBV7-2	TGTGCCAGCAGCTTCTCGACAGCTCCAGATGGCTACACCTTC	CASSFSTAPDGYTF
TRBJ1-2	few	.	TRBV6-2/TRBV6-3	TGTGCCAGCAGTTACTCCAGGCAATCGACCTATGGCTACACCTTC	CASSYSRQSTYGYTF
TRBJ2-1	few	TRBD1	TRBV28	TGTGCCAGCAGTTCCCCCTCACCGGGACAGGGAAACTACAATGAGCAGTTCTTC	CASSSPSPGQGNYNEQFF
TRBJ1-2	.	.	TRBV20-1	TGCAGTGCGCCCCGTTCCGTGCGTGGCTACACCTTC	CSAPRSVRGYTF
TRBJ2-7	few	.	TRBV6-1	TGTGCCAGCAGTGAACTTAGGGCTTACGAGCAGTACTTC	CASSELRAYEQYF
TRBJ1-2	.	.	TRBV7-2	TGTGCCAGCAGCTCCAACAGGGTTGGTGGCTACACCTTC	CASSSNRVGGYTF
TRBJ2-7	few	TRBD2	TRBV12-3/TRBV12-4	TGTGCCACCTCGAGGGAGGGGCGCCCCTACGAGCAGTACTTC	CATSREGRPYEQYF
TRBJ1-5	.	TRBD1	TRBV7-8	TGTGCCAGCAGCTTATTCATGACAGGGGACAATCAGCCCCAGCATTTT	CASSLFMTGDNQPQHF
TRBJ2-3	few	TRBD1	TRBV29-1	TGCAGCGTTCTCTCTGACAGGGGGAACACCTTGGTAGATACGCAGTATTTT	CSVLSDRGNTLVDTQYF
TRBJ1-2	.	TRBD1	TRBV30	TGTGCCTGGAGTTTTCCAGGGGGCGACTATGGCTACACCTTC	CAWSFPGGDYGYTF
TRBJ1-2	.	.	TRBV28	TGTGCCAGCAGTCAGACAGGAATAGATGGCTACACCTTC	CASSQTGIDGYTF
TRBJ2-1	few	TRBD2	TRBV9	TGTGCCAGCAACAAAGCGGGGGCAGACAATGAGCAGTTCTTC	CASNKAGADNEQFF
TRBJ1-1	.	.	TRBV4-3	TGCGCCAGCAGCCAAGACCCAGGGACCACTGAAGCTTTCTTT	CASSQDPGTTEAFF
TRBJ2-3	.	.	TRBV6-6	TGTGCCAGCAGTTTCTCTCCCGGATCCACAGATACGCAGTATTTT	CASSFSPGSTDTQYF
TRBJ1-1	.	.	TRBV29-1	TGCAGCGTTAAAATGGGCACCTTGAACACTGAAGCTTTCTTT	CSVKMGTLNTEAFF
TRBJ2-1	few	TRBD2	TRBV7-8	TGTGCCAGCAGCTTCGGGACTAGCCGGTGGTCCTACAATGAGCAGTTCTTC	CASSFGTSRWSYNEQFF
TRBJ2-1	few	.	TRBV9	TGTGCCAGCAGCGACACAGGGAACCCCTACAATGAGCAGTTCTTC	CASSDTGNPYNEQFF
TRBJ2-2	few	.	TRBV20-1	TGCAGTGCTAGCCCTACCAGGGGATCTGGGGAGCTGTTTTTT	CSASPTRGSGELFF
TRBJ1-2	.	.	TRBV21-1	TGTGCCAGCCGCAAACGGCAGGGGAACTATGGCTACACCTTC	CASRKRQGNYGYTF
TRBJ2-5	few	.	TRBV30	TGTGCCTGGAGTGTTTCCCAAGAGACCCAGTACTTC	CAWSVSQETQYF
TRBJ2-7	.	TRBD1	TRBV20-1	TGCAGTGCAAGGACAGGGGGCGACGAGCAGTACTTC	CSARTGGDEQYF
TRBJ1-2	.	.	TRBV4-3	TGCGCCAGCAGCCCCTCCGACGGGGGTGGATATGGCTACACCTTC	CASSPSDGGGYGYTF
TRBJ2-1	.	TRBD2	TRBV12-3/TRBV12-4	TGTGCCAGCAGTTCTCCCCGGACTAGCGGGGGCTATGAGCAGTTCTTC	CASSSPRTSGGYEQFF
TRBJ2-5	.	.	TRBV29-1	TGCAGCGCCTTGGGGCCCGGGACCCAGTACTTC	CSALGPGTQYF
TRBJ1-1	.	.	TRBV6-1	TGTGCCAGCAACCCCCCAAGGAGCCAGAACACTGAAGCTTTCTTT	CASNPPRSQNTEAFF
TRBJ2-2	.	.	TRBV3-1	TGTGCCAGTAGCCAAGCCCTAGCGAAGGGCGGGGAGCTGTTTTTT	CASSQALAKGGELFF
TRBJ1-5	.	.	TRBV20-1	TGCAGTGCTAGGGATGCGGGACGCGATAGCAATCAGCCCCAGCATTTT	CSARDAGRDSNQPQHF
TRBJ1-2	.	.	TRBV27	TGTGCCAGCACCGGGAGGGGGGCGCAAGGCTATGGCTACACCTTC	CASTGRGAQGYGYTF
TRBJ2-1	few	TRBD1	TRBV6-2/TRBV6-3	TGTGCCAGCAGTTATTTACAGGGGTTCGGCAATGAGCAGTTCTTC	CASSYLQGFGNEQFF
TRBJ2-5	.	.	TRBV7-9	TGTGCCAGCAGCGTAACGCAGGTGGAGACCCAGTACTTC	CASSVTQVETQYF
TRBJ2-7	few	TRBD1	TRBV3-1	TGTGCCAGCAGCCCAGAATATAGACAGGGGAAGAAGGACGAGCAGTACTTC	CASSPEYRQGKKDEQYF
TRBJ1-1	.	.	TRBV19	TGTGCCAGTAGGGCAGGGTATTCCTCTGAAGCTTTCTTT	CASRAGYSSEAFF
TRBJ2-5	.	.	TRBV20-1	TGCAGTGCGATGGGACGGCGAAGGCAAGAGACCCAGTACTTC	CSAMGRRRQETQYF
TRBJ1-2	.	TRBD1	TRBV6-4	TGTGCCAGCAGTCTAAACAGGGGTGTCGGTGGCTACACCTTC	CASSLNRGVGGYTF
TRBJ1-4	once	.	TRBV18	TGTGCCAGCACAGCCGGGCCCACTAATGAAAAACTGTTTTTT	CASTAGPTNEKLFF
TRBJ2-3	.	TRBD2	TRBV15	TGTGCCACCAGCAGAGGCTCTAGCGGCTCTTGGGGTACGCAGTATTTT	CATSRGSSGSWGTQYF
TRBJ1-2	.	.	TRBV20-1	TGCAGTGCTAGAGAGTCAGGAGGGAGATTCTTAGTTAGCTACACCTTC	CSARESGGRFLVSYTF
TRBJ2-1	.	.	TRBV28	TGTGCCAGCAGTCCAAGCCCAAACTCCTACAATGAGCAGTTCTTC	CASSPSPNSYNEQFF
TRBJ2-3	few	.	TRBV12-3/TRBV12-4	TGTGCCAGCAGTTTGAATGGGGGAGGCACAGATACGCAGTATTTT	CASSLNGGGTDTQYF
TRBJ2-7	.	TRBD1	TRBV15	TGTGCCACCAGCAGAGAAAGGGACAGCTCCTACGAGCAGTACTTC	CATSRERDSSYEQYF
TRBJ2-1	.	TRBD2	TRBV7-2	TGTGCCAGCAAAGGACTAGCGGGGGGTAGCTCCTACAATGAGCAGTTCTTC	CASKGLAGGSSYNEQFF
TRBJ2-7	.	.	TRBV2	TGTGCCAGCAAGGCGCGGGCAGTCTCCTACGAGCAGTACTTC	CASKARAVSYEQYF
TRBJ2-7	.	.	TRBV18	TGTGCCAGCTCGCCGGGACGGGATCCCTACGAGCAGTACTTC	CASSPGRDPYEQYF
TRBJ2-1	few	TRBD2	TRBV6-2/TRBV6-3	TGTGCCAGCAGTTACCGTGCGGGGGGGGATGATGAGCAGTTCTTC	CASSYRAGGDDEQFF
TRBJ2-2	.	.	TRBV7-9	TGTGCCAGCAGCTCACGAGACCTGAACACCGGGGAGCTGTTTTTT	CASSSRDLNTGELFF
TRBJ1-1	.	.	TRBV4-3	TGCGCCAGCAGCCAAGGTGGTCGGGGGGACGCTTTCTTT	CASSQGGRGDAFF